These T cell receptor beta chains were read from a single sample in a study of control samples from healthy donors and cancer patients. TCRdb's copy holds only in-frame clones and misses some; the assay was immunoSEQ multiplex PCR. The sample shows 400,000 to 450,000 clones, 80% to 95% of them seen only once. The sequencing input was PBMCs. These receptors originate from a middle-aged man with head and neck cancer. CDR3s leave out the opening cysteine and the closing phenylalanine or tryptophan. The D gene is left open where the match is weak.

j_call,d_call,v_call,cdr3_aa
TRBJ1-2,TRBD1,TRBV5-1,ASSPQGADGGYT
TRBJ1-2,TRBD1,TRBV7-2,ASSLGQGVPYGYT
TRBJ1-2,TRBD1,TRBV19,ASSITGGENYGYT
TRBJ1-5,NA,TRBV4-2,ASSQVTRDGSNQPQH
TRBJ2-1,NA,TRBV9,ASSDASGTQNNEQF
TRBJ1-2,NA,TRBV4-1,ASSPVDSYGYT
TRBJ2-5,NA,TRBV7-8,ASSPLGRGGETQY
TRBJ2-5,NA,TRBV7-9,ASSLTGTQETQY
TRBJ1-3,NA,TRBV28,ASSPAGNTIY
TRBJ1-1,NA,TRBV11-2,ASSDLRGWTEAF
TRBJ1-1,NA,TRBV11-3,ASSLDTVNTEAF
TRBJ1-1,NA,TRBV7-9,ASSIALTVVDTEAF
TRBJ2-3,NA,TRBV19,ATTWEDTQY
TRBJ1-2,NA,TRBV30,AWEKNLGGYT
TRBJ2-2,TRBD2,TRBV24-1,ATSRTGTSGTGAGELF